This T cell receptor (beta chain) came from a study of graft-versus-host responses after intestinal transplantation. The wider study: Induction using anti-thymocyte globulin, followed by tacrolimus and steroids for about 3 years, was given to all recipients. Whole-study findings and limits: GvH clones occurred in recipient marrow; some first appeared in ileum or blood.

Remarks on this clone: No antigen is known for it.

Germline CDR1 and CDR2: SQVTM and ANQGSEA. Trimming stripped 2 bases from V and 2 bases from J, with 3 bases between. The CDR3 extends over 11 amino acids. Sequencing was performed with immunoSEQ multiplex PCR; in TCRdb, only in-frame clones are kept and a portion is missing. Altogether 60,000 to 65,000 clones are present, 89% being singletons, with the ten largest covering 1.5% to 2%. Lamina propria and intraepithelial lymphocytes were released by processing graft tissue. The chain links TRBV29-1 to TRBJ1-2; unclear D gene. Sequences were derived from ileum tissue, sampled more than 350 days after transplant. This clonotype originated in a human patient who received an intestinal transplant, so some T cells may come from the graft donor. The CDR3 nucleotides read TGCAGCGTTGAACAAAACTATGGCTACACCTTC. Translating it yields CSVEQNYGYTF.